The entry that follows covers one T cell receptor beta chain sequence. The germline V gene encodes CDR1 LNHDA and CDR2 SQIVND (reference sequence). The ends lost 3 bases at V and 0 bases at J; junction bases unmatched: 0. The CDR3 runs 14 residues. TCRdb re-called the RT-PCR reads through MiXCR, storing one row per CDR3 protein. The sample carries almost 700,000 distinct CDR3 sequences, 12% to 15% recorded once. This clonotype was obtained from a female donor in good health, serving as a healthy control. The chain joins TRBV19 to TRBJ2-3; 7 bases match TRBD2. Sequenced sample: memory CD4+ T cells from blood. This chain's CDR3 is CASSMGGSTDTQYF. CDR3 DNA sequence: TGTGCCAGTAGTATGGGAGGGAGCACAGATACGCAGTATTTT. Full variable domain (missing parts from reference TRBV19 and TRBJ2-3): DGGITQSPKYLFRKEGQNVTLSCEQNLNHDAMYWYRQDPGQGLRLIYYSQIVNDFQKGDIAEGYSVSREKKESFPLTVTSAQKNPTAFYLCASSMGGSTDTQYFGPGTRLTVL.